These T cell receptor beta chains were read from a single sample in a study of T cells in Graves' hyperthyroidism and ophthalmopathy. Via MiXCR, TCRdb re-called the multiplex PCR reads, giving one row per CDR3 protein. Of over 700,000 distinct CDR3 sequences listed, 38% are singletons. Input material: blood. The receptors were sampled from a man between 18 and 29 years old with Graves' hyperthyroidism. CDR3s include the opening cysteine and the closing phenylalanine or tryptophan. The D gene is left open where the match is weak. A clone size is listed for some rows: how often the clone was seen (once, few, many), or a class if it is expanded.

abundance | len | d_gene | j_gene | v_gene | CDR3aa | CDR3nt
. | 14 | . | TRBJ1-1 | TRBV6-6 | CASIQDSMNTEAFF | TGTGCCAGCATCCAGGACAGCATGAACACTGAAGCTTTCTTT
many | 15 | . | TRBJ2-7 | TRBV10-3 | CAISESPGGVGEQYF | TGTGCCATCAGTGAGAGTCCCGGGGGAGTGGGAGAGCAGTACTTC
. | 13 | TRBD1 | TRBJ1-2 | TRBV11-1 | CASSLAVQGAYTF | TGTGCCAGCAGCTTAGCGGTACAGGGGGCCTACACCTTC
. | 14 | TRBD1 | TRBJ2-7 | TRBV11-2 | CASYRTGLTYEQYF | TGTGCTAGCTATCGGACAGGGTTGACCTACGAGCAGTACTTC
many | 14 | . | TRBJ2-5 | TRBV29-1 | CSVEGGFGQETQYF | TGCAGCGTTGAAGGTGGCTTCGGCCAAGAGACCCAGTACTTC
. | 15 | TRBD2 | TRBJ2-7 | TRBV6-1 | CASSYDLTGLAGLYF | TGTGCCAGCAGTTACGACCTGACTGGACTAGCGGGATTGTACTTC
many | 15 | . | TRBJ1-5 | TRBV20-1 | CSATGTENSNQPQHF | TGCAGTGCTACCGGGACGGAGAATAGCAATCAGCCCCAGCATTTT
many | 19 | . | TRBJ1-6 | TRBV10-2 | CASSESLTARGSYNSPLHF | TGCGCCAGCAGTGAGTCGTTGACGGCCCGAGGCTCCTATAATTCACCCCTCCACTTT
. | 12 | . | TRBJ1-1 | TRBV9 | CASSAGTLEAFF | TGTGCCAGCAGCGCCGGGACACTTGAAGCTTTCTTT
many | 15 | . | TRBJ1-6 | TRBV14 | CASSQMAQTGSPLHF | TGTGCCAGCAGCCAAATGGCCCAAACGGGTTCACCCCTCCACTTT
few | 15 | . | TRBJ2-7 | TRBV4-3 | CASSQEESLAYEQYF | TGCGCCAGCAGCCAAGAAGAGTCACTGGCCTACGAGCAGTACTTC
. | 17 | TRBD1 | TRBJ1-3 | TRBV6-6 | CASSYSRDRGHGNTIYF | TGTGCCAGCAGTTACTCCCGGGACAGGGGGCACGGAAACACCATATATTTT
few | 13 | . | TRBJ2-7 | TRBV20-1 | CSARGAGTYEQYF | TGCAGTGCTAGAGGGGCGGGGACCTACGAGCAGTACTTC
. | 13 | . | TRBJ2-2 | TRBV5-4 | CASSWRETGELFF | TGTGCCAGCAGCTGGAGGGAAACCGGGGAGCTGTTTTTT
few | 14 | . | TRBJ2-7 | TRBV7-2 | CASSLKGDSYEQYF | TGTGCCAGCAGCTTAAAGGGGGACTCCTACGAGCAGTACTTC
. | 13 | . | TRBJ1-1 | TRBV5-1 | CASSQHKNTEAFF | TGCGCCAGCAGTCAGCATAAGAACACTGAAGCTTTCTTT
. | 15 | . | TRBJ1-4 | TRBV5-1 | CASSFGWATNEKLFF | TGCGCCAGCAGCTTTGGCTGGGCAACTAATGAAAAACTGTTTTTT
. | 15 | . | TRBJ1-3 | TRBV5-5 | CASSGGTISGNTIYF | TGTGCCAGCAGCGGGGGGACTATCTCTGGAAACACCATATATTTT
few | 16 | . | TRBJ2-2 | TRBV5-1 | CASSYSRDSNTGELFF | TGCGCCAGCAGCTACTCCCGGGACTCGAACACCGGGGAGCTGTTTTTT
. | 13 | TRBD2 | TRBJ2-7 | TRBV5-1 | CASRPSGNYEQYF | TGCGCCAGCAGGCCTAGCGGGAACTACGAGCAGTACTTC
many | 11 | . | TRBJ2-7 | TRBV29-1 | CSVREGAEQYF | TGCAGCGTTCGGGAAGGGGCCGAGCAGTACTTC
. | 15 | TRBD1 | TRBJ1-2 | TRBV12-3/TRBV12-4 | CASSFVQGVNYGYTF | TGTGCCAGCAGTTTCGTCCAGGGGGTTAACTATGGCTACACCTTC
once | 16 | . | TRBJ1-3 | TRBV7-6 | CASSLGRQGRGNTIYF | TGTGCCAGCAGCTTAGGTCGGCAGGGAAGGGGAAACACCATATATTTT
few | 15 | . | TRBJ1-2 | TRBV2 | CASRTVRGGNYGYTF | TGTGCCAGCAGGACGGTTCGAGGGGGGAACTATGGCTACACCTTC
once | 13 | . | TRBJ1-5 | TRBV19 | CASTSESGQPQHF | TGTGCCAGTACCTCAGAGTCGGGTCAGCCCCAGCATTTT
. | 14 | . | TRBJ2-3 | TRBV7-9 | CASSLWLASDTQYF | TGTGCCAGCAGCTTGTGGTTAGCCTCAGATACGCAGTATTTT
few | 12 | . | TRBJ1-4 | TRBV20-1 | CSAREGSEKLFF | TGCAGTGCCCGGGAGGGTAGTGAAAAACTGTTTTTT
many | 14 | . | TRBJ1-1 | TRBV15 | CATSRDRGDTEAFF | TGTGCCACCAGCAGAGATCGGGGGGACACTGAAGCTTTCTTT
. | 13 | . | TRBJ1-1 | TRBV7-6 | CASRFGRNTEAFF | TGTGCCAGCAGATTCGGTCGGAACACTGAAGCTTTCTTT
. | 15 | . | TRBJ1-6 | TRBV6-5 | CASSYPKEPNSPLHF | TGTGCCAGCAGTTACCCAAAAGAACCCAATTCACCCCTCCACTTT
many | 10 | . | TRBJ1-1 | TRBV29-1 | CSATPREAFF | TGCAGCGCGACCCCAAGGGAAGCTTTCTTT
few | 16 | TRBD1 | TRBJ2-7 | TRBV4-1 | CASSQEQGATVYEQYF | TGCGCCAGCAGCCAGGAACAGGGGGCTACGGTCTACGAGCAGTACTTC
. | 15 | . | TRBJ1-2 | TRBV7-3 | CASSVGAEWDYGYTF | TGTGCCAGCAGCGTAGGGGCAGAGTGGGACTATGGCTACACCTTC
many | 13 | . | TRBJ2-7 | TRBV7-9 | CASSGSGTYEQYF | TGTGCCAGCAGCGGATCCGGGACCTACGAGCAGTACTTC
few | 16 | TRBD1 | TRBJ2-5 | TRBV5-1 | CASSTRTGEAKETQYF | TGCGCCAGCAGCACCCGGACAGGGGAGGCGAAAGAGACCCAGTACTTC
few | 17 | TRBD2 | TRBJ2-7 | TRBV7-8 | CASSLEEGPAGVYEQYF | TGTGCCAGCAGCTTAGAAGAGGGCCCAGCGGGGGTCTACGAGCAGTACTTC
. | 15 | . | TRBJ1-4 | TRBV2 | CASSSAGARDEKLFF | TGTGCCAGCAGTTCGGCGGGGGCAAGAGATGAAAAACTGTTTTTT
many | 14 | TRBD1 | TRBJ2-7 | TRBV7-6 | CASSDKGQGIEQYF | TGTGCCAGCAGCGATAAAGGACAGGGAATCGAGCAGTACTTC
. | 11 | . | TRBJ1-1 | TRBV15 | CATSVEGEAFF | TGTGCCACCAGCGTTGAGGGTGAAGCTTTCTTT
few | 14 | TRBD1 | TRBJ2-7 | TRBV5-1 | CASMTGQSTYEQYF | TGCGCCAGCATGACGGGACAGAGTACCTACGAGCAGTACTTC
once | 16 | . | TRBJ2-2 | TRBV25-1 | CASSYSGGSSLGELFF | TGTGCCAGCAGTTACTCCGGCGGGTCCAGCCTCGGGGAGCTGTTTTTT